The 32 T cell receptor beta chains presented below share a single source sample, sequenced in a study of coeliac disease. Their recognized antigens are unknown. Findings of the study overall: Control samples showed higher TRB and TRG clonality than intraepithelial and lamina propria samples in active celiac disease.

Profiling relied on immunoSEQ multiplex PCR, and the TCRdb table lists in-frame clones only, not all of them. Of about 4,200 clones detected, approximately 73% appear once; the ten largest clones hold 11%. Input material: intraepithelial lymphocytes from the gut. These TCRs come from a woman aged 18-29 years with active celiac disease.

This clone was detected a few times. J is TRBJ2-3 and V is TRBV7-2; 8 nucleotides match TRBD2. From germline, CDR1 is SGHTA and CDR2 FQGNSA. With V trimmed by 5 bases and J by 1 base, 11 bases remained unmatched. The CDR3 is 17 amino acids. The CDR3 reads CASSHLPPAGGTDTQYF. The CDR3 coding sequence is TGTGCCAGCAGCCACCTTCCCCCAGCGGGAGGCACAGATACGCAGTATTTT.

Within the sample, this clone is large. The genes are TRBV9 and TRBJ2-2; a possible D gene is TRBD1 (6 bases). Trimming stripped 3 bases from V and 1 base from J, with 10 bases between. This CDR3 region has 15 residues. The germline CDR1 and CDR2 sequences are SGDLS and YYNGEE. The CDR3 bases are TGTGCCAGCAGCGCGCCGGGACAGAACACCGGGGAGCTGTTTTTT. It translates to CASSAPGQNTGELFF.

About this clone: A read error may account for a junction end that differs from germline. This sequence joins TRBV7-2 and TRBJ2-1; 8 nucleotides match TRBD2. The CDR3 is made up of 12 amino acids. CDR1 is SGHTA, CDR2 FQGNSA, per germline. In DNA form, the CDR3 reads TGTGCCAGCAGCTTACTAGAGCGGGAGTGGCTCTTC. Translating gives CASSLLEREWLF.

V and J are TRBV5-4 and TRBJ2-7; D possibly corresponds to TRBD1 (7 bases). V was clipped by 4 bases and J by 3 bases, with 20 bases between them. Germline assignment: CDR1 SGHNT and CDR2 YYREEE (reference sequence). This CDR3 spans 16 amino acids. The CDR3 coding sequence is TGTGCCAGCAGCCCGGGAGACAGGGCGATAGTCTACGAGCAGTACTTC. This translates into CASSPGDRAIVYEQYF.

This chain joins TRBV5-6 and TRBJ2-1; 7 positions match TRBD2. CDR1 SGHDT and CDR2 YYEEEE come from the germline V gene. This CDR3 is built from 16 residues. J was trimmed by 7 bases and V by 3 bases; bases with no gene match: 13. CDR3 DNA: TGTGCCAGCAGCTCCCCCACGCAGGGAGGGTGGAATGAGCAGTTCTTC. Its translation is CASSSPTQGGWNEQFF.

This chain links TRBV2 with TRBJ2-7; TRBD2 matches at 10 bases. Germline V gene data show CDR1 as SNHLY and CDR2 as FYNNEI. V was clipped by 6 bases and J by 4 bases; unmatched bases: 12. This CDR3 is 16 amino acids long. The chain's CDR3 is CASRTSGQPRWYEQYF. CDR3 in DNA: TGTGCCAGCAGGACTAGCGGGCAACCTAGATGGTACGAGCAGTACTTC.

Regarding this clone: Other DNA sequences in this specimen translate into the identical CDR3. V usage is TRBV6-5 and J usage is TRBJ2-2; 8 bases align to TRBD1. Germline trimming cut 2 bases from V and 5 bases from J; bases unmatched to any gene: 4. The CDR3 contains 15 residues. The germline CDR1 and CDR2 sequences are MNHEY and SVGAGI. CDR3 in amino acids: CASSYETGETGELFF. Here the CDR3 DNA reads TGTGCCAGCAGTTACGAGACAGGGGAAACCGGGGAGCTGTTTTTT.

This clone was seen only once. The V gene is TRBV7-8, the J gene TRBJ2-7; TRBD1 matches 10 bases. Unmatched junction bases numbered 9, after V lost 4 bases and J lost 9 bases. Germline-derived CDR1 and CDR2 are SGHVS and FQNEAQ. The CDR3 is 14 amino acids. CDR3 sequence: CASSSPGQGMSQYF. CDR3 DNA: TGTGCCAGCAGCTCTCCGGGACAGGGGATGTCGCAGTACTTC.

The CDR3 DNA is TGTGCCAGCAGTAGCCGGGAAGACAATGAGCAGTTCTTC. As protein: CASSSREDNEQFF. The chain combines TRBV11-3 with TRBJ2-1, with a possible D match to TRBD2 (5 bases). The V end was cut by 6 bases, the J end by 5 bases, with 11 bases between. In germline, CDR1 is SGHNT, CDR2 YENEEA. The length of the CDR3 is 13 residues.

This clone was found a few times. The chain combines TRBV29-1 with TRBJ1-4; TRBD1 agrees at 7 bases. This CDR3 contains 16 residues. Germline V gene sequence: CDR1 SQVTM, CDR2 ANQGSEA. In nucleotides, the CDR3 is TGCAGGATTAACTTAACCTCAGGGGGGCATAATGAAAAACTGTTTTTT. This gives the protein CRINLTSGGHNEKLFF.

A note on this clone: This CDR3 is also generated by other DNA sequences in the sample. The V gene is TRBV2, the J gene TRBJ1-2; D perhaps matches TRBD1 (5 bases). The V end was cut by 10 bases, the J end by 3 bases, with 15 bases between. This CDR3 is 13 amino acids long. Germline loops: CDR1 SNHLY, CDR2 FYNNEI. The CDR3 bases are TGTGCCAACACAGGATCCCCGGACTATGGCTACACCTTC. Translating gives CANTGSPDYGYTF. Full variable domain (missing parts from reference TRBV2 and TRBJ1-2): EPEVTQTPSHQVTQMGQEVILRCVPISNHLYFYWYRQILGQKVEFLVSFYNNEISEKSEIFDDQFSVERPDGSNFTLKIRSTKLEDSAMYFCANTGSPDYGYTFGSGTRLTVV.

This clone showed up just a few times. The genes are TRBV28 and TRBJ1-2, with TRBD1 matching over 8 bases. V trimming: 5 bases; J trimming: 3 bases; junction bases outside the gene matches: 11. Germline V gives CDR1 MDHEN, CDR2 SYDVKM. CDR3 size: 16 residues. The CDR3 sequence: CASSASGTGAYYGYTF. The CDR3 DNA reads as TGTGCCAGCAGTGCGTCCGGGACAGGAGCCTACTATGGCTACACCTTC.

The rearrangement links TRBV18 to TRBJ2-7; possible D gene TRBD2, 5 bases. Trimming pared 3 bases from V and 3 bases from J, leaving 12 bases between. CDR1 and CDR2 (germline): KGHSH, LQKENI. The length of the CDR3 is 14 residues. CDR3 sequence: CASSPVGVDYEQYF. CDR3 DNA sequence: TGTGCCAGCTCACCGGTCGGGGTGGACTACGAGCAGTACTTC.

The chain links TRBV27 to TRBJ2-7, with TRBD2 as a possible D gene (6 bases). The CDR3 totals 13 residues. V was shortened by 6 bases and J by 2 bases, with 11 bases between the two germline ends. The germline V gene encodes CDR1 MNHEY and CDR2 SMNVEV (reference sequence). The CDR3 bases are TGTGCCAGCAGCCGCCGACTAGCCTACGAGCAGTACTTC. Translating gives CASSRRLAYEQYF.

This clone was observed a handful of times. This chain joins TRBV5-8 and TRBJ2-3; 12 nucleotides agree with TRBD2. Germline values: CDR1 SGHTS, CDR2 YDEGEE. CDR3 size: 16 residues. After removal of 0 bases from V and 5 bases from J, the junction contained 4 bases not matched to a gene. CDR3 sequence: CASSLAPGLAGDTQYF. The CDR3 nucleotides are TGTGCCAGCAGCTTGGCTCCGGGACTAGCGGGAGATACGCAGTATTTT.

The genes are TRBV27 and TRBJ2-1, with D possibly TRBD2 on 6 matching bases. V was pared by 9 bases and J by 0 bases, with 15 bases between. Germline CDR1 is MNHEY and CDR2 is SMNVEV (reference sequence). The CDR3 runs to 15 residues. The CDR3 region is CASREKLSSYNEQFF. CDR3 DNA: TGTGCCAGTCGGGAGAAGTTAAGCTCCTACAATGAGCAGTTCTTC.

Relative to its sample, this clone is medium-sized. For the CDR3, the DNA is TGTGCCAGCAGTTACGGGGGGGACGCCGCCTACGAGCAGTACTTC. Its protein is CASSYGGDAAYEQYF. V usage is TRBV6-5 and J usage is TRBJ2-7; 7 bases align to TRBD2. In germline, CDR1 is MNHEY, CDR2 SVGAGI. V was pared by 2 bases and J by 2 bases, with 6 bases of the junction left unmatched. This CDR3 has 15 residues.

This clone has a handful of counts. The V call is TRBV2, the J call TRBJ2-7; the D gene is possibly TRBD2 (7 bases). Germline values: CDR1 SNHLY, CDR2 FYNNEI. This CDR3 region has 14 residues. The V and J ends lost 8 bases and 7 bases respectively, with 21 bases between them. DNA for the CDR3: TGTGCCAGCGCGGAGGGGGGGGGCCCCGAAGAGCAGTACTTC. Protein: CASAEGGGPEEQYF. The complete variable domain, with remaining parts taken from reference TRBV2 and TRBJ2-7, reads EPEVTQTPSHQVTQMGQEVILRCVPISNHLYFYWYRQILGQKVEFLVSFYNNEISEKSEIFDDQFSVERPDGSNFTLKIRSTKLEDSAMYFCASAEGGGPEEQYFGPGTRLTVT.

V gene TRBV5-1 combines with J gene TRBJ2-3, with 11 positions matching TRBD2. Germline CDR1 SGHRS, CDR2 YFSETQ. This CDR3 has 17 residues. The trim removed 1 base at V and 2 bases at J, leaving 6 bases unmatched. In DNA, the CDR3 is TGCGCCAGCAGCTTGAGCGTAGCGGGAGGGCTCACAGATACGCAGTATTTT. Translation: CASSLSVAGGLTDTQYF.

The chain joins TRBV6-5 to TRBJ1-5; TRBD1 might be the D (5 bases). This CDR3 has 12 residues. V was pared by 2 bases and J by 9 bases, with 8 bases between. In germline, CDR1 is MNHEY, CDR2 SVGAGI. This chain's CDR3 is CASSYGGSPQHF. The CDR3 region has the DNA TGTGCCAGCAGTTACGGGGGGTCGCCCCAGCATTTT.

Concerning this clone itself: This CDR3 is also generated by other DNA sequences in the sample. The CDR3 spells CASSFGRYYEQYF. The CDR3 nucleotides are TGTGCCAGCAGCTTTGGGAGATACTACGAGCAGTACTTC. V and J are TRBV5-6 and TRBJ2-7; tentatively, D is TRBD2 (5 bases). The germline gives CDR1 SGHDT, CDR2 YYEEEE. The V gene lost 2 bases and the J gene lost 3 bases, with 9 bases spanning the gap. CDR3 size: 13 residues.

The genes are TRBV29-1 and TRBJ2-7; D possibly corresponds to TRBD2 (5 bases). Germline CDR1 SQVTM, CDR2 ANQGSEA. The V and J ends lost 1 base and 2 bases respectively, with 9 bases between them. The CDR3 is 13 amino acids. In DNA form, the CDR3 reads TGCAGCGTTGAAGCGGGGTTCACCTACGAGCAGTACTTC. It specifies CSVEAGFTYEQYF.

CDR3 in amino acids: CASSSLGANVLTF. The CDR3 region has the DNA TGTGCCAGCAGCTCACTTGGGGCCAACGTCCTGACTTTC. V is TRBV5-6 and J is TRBJ2-6; D gene uncertain. This CDR3 has 13 residues. The V gene's germline CDR1 is SGHDT and CDR2 YYEEEE. V was pared by 3 bases and J by 3 bases, with 4 bases between.

This clone was picked up one time. The V gene is TRBV29-1, the J gene TRBJ1-1; D ambiguous. The CDR3 consists of 11 residues. Germline V gene sequence: CDR1 SQVTM, CDR2 ANQGSEA. V shed 7 bases and J shed 1 base, with 7 bases lying between them. The CDR3 protein is CSAQENTEAFF. The CDR3 bases are TGCAGCGCTCAGGAGAACACTGAAGCTTTCTTT.

The chain is built from TRBV6-6 and TRBJ2-7, with a possible D match to TRBD1 (5 bases). CDR1 is MNHNY, CDR2 SVGAGI, per germline (reference sequence). The ends were cut back, 2 bases at V and 5 bases at J, with 7 bases in the middle. CDR3 length: 12 amino acids. DNA for the CDR3: TGTGCCAGCAGTTACCTCAGGGACGAGCAGTACTTC. Its protein is CASSYLRDEQYF.

The rearrangement uses TRBV11-2 and TRBJ2-1; D possibly corresponds to TRBD2 (5 bases). In germline, CDR1 is SGHAT, CDR2 FQNNGV. V gave up 1 base and J gave up 0 bases, with 10 bases separating them. The CDR3 extends over 16 amino acids. Written as DNA, the CDR3 is TGTGCCAGCAGCTTAGTCCGGGGTAGCTCCTACAATGAGCAGTTCTTC. Its translation is CASSLVRGSSYNEQFF.

The chain couples TRBV6-4 to TRBJ2-2; 11 bases align to TRBD2. CDR1 and CDR2 (germline): MRHNA, SNTAGT. The junction had 3 bases not matched to a gene; V was cut back by 3 bases and J by 6 bases. The CDR3 sequence is 15 residues long. The CDR3 coding sequence is TGTGCCAGCAGTGAACTAGCGGGGGCTTCCGGGGAGCTGTTTTTT. Amino acids: CASSELAGASGELFF.

The gene calls are TRBV2 and TRBJ1-6; 8 positions agree with TRBD1. This CDR3 region has 15 residues. CDR1 is SNHLY, CDR2 FYNNEI, per germline. V gave up 11 bases and J gave up 5 bases; unmatched junction bases: 11. CDR3 amino acids: CAWRDRTINNSPLHF. The CDR3 DNA reads as TGTGCCTGGCGGGACAGGACAATTAATAATTCACCCCTCCACTTT.

The rearrangement links TRBV19 to TRBJ2-7; D is uncertain. Per the germline V gene, CDR1 is LNHDA and CDR2 is SQIVND (reference sequence). Trimming took off 1 base at V and 2 bases at J, with 9 bases between the two ends. This CDR3 region has 14 residues. The CDR3 reads CASSIAETTYEQYF. Written as DNA, the CDR3 is TGTGCCAGTAGTATAGCGGAGACGACCTACGAGCAGTACTTC.

J is TRBJ2-3 and V is TRBV27; no clear D gene. Between the trimmed V and J ends, which lost 3 bases and 0 bases, there was a span of 10 bases. Looked up from germline, CDR1 is MNHEY and CDR2 is SMNVEV (reference sequence). The CDR3 length is 15 residues. CDR3: CASSFRSYSTDTQYF. The CDR3, as DNA: TGTGCCAGCAGTTTTCGAAGCTATAGCACAGATACGCAGTATTTT.

This clone was found a few times. The rearrangement joins TRBV5-1 to TRBJ2-1; TRBD2 matches 10 bases. This CDR3 comprises 16 residues. V trimming: 4 bases; J trimming: 6 bases; junction bases outside the gene matches: 10. The germline CDR1 and CDR2 sequences are SGHRS and YFSETQ. The CDR3 DNA follows: TGCGCCAGCAGCCCCCGACCTAGCGGGAGTGTCAATGAGCAGTTCTTC. Its translation is CASSPRPSGSVNEQFF. The full variable domain, rest sourced from reference TRBV5-1 and TRBJ2-1, is KAGVTQTPRYLIKTRGQQVTLSCSPISGHRSVSWYQQTPGQGLQFLFEYFSETQRNKGNFPGRFSGRQFSNSRSEMNVSTLELGDSALYLCASSPRPSGSVNEQFFGPGTRLTVL.

This clone was detected a few times. This chain links TRBV6-5 with TRBJ2-3, with 8 bases matching TRBD2. J was trimmed by 4 bases and V by 3 bases; bases with no gene match: 6. CDR3 size: 15 residues. Germline V gene sequence: CDR1 MNHEY, CDR2 SVGAGI. The CDR3 bases are TGTGCCAGCAGTTATCGCGGGGGGCCGGCAGATACGCAGTATTTT. Translated, it gives CASSYRGGPADTQYF.